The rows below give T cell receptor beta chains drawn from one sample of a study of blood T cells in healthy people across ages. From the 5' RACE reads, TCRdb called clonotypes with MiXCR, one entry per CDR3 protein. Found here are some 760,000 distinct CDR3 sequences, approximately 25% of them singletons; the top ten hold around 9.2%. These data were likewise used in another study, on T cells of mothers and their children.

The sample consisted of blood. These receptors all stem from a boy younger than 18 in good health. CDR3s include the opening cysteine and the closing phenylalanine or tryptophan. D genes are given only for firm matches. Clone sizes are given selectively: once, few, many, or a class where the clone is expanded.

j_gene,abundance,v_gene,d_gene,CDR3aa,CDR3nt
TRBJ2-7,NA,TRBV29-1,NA,CSVTTVTYEQYF,TGCAGCGTAACGACAGTAACCTACGAGCAGTACTTC
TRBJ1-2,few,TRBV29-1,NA,CSVNGQLYGYTF,TGCAGCGTGAATGGACAGCTCTATGGCTACACCTTC
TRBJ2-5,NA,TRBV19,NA,CASSKYGREQETQYF,TGTGCCAGTAGTAAATACGGACGGGAACAAGAGACCCAGTACTTC
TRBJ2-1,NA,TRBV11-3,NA,CASSAGWGTGDEQFF,TGTGCCAGCAGCGCTGGGTGGGGGACCGGGGATGAGCAGTTCTTC
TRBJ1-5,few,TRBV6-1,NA,CASVKSGNQPQHF,TGTGCCAGCGTGAAGTCTGGCAATCAGCCCCAGCATTTT
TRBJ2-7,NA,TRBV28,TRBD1,CASTSYLWDSSYEQYF,TGTGCCAGCACCTCCTACCTTTGGGACAGCTCCTACGAGCAGTACTTC
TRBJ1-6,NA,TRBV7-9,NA,CASSARDENSPLHF,TGTGCCAGCAGCGCCCGGGACGAAAATTCACCCCTCCACTTT
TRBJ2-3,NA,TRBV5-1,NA,CASSRIPGSGEHTDTQYF,TGCGCCAGCAGCCGGATTCCGGGGTCGGGGGAACACACAGATACGCAGTATTTT
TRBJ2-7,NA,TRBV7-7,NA,CASSLDPRGYEQYF,TGTGCTAGCAGCTTAGACCCCAGGGGCTACGAGCAGTACTTC
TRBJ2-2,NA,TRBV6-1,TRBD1,CATQDFGRDSNTGELFF,TGTGCCACCCAAGATTTCGGCCGGGACAGTAACACCGGGGAGCTGTTTTTT
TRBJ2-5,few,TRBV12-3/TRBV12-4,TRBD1,CASNSLGGPATGLETQYF,TGTGCCAGCAATTCTCTCGGCGGTCCGGCGACAGGGTTGGAGACCCAGTACTTC
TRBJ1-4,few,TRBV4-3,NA,CASSLYGAEKNEKLFF,TGCGCCAGCAGCCTGTACGGGGCAGAGAAGAATGAAAAACTGTTTTTT
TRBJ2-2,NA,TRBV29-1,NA,CSVELSPTAGELFF,TGCAGCGTTGAGCTCTCCCCGACTGCCGGGGAGCTGTTTTTT
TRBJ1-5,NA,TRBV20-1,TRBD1,CSATTGVHQPQHF,TGCAGTGCTACCACAGGGGTCCATCAGCCCCAGCATTTT
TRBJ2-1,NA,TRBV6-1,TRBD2,CASRLYQRESPYNEQFF,TGTGCCAGCAGACTCTACCAGCGGGAGAGCCCCTACAATGAGCAGTTCTTC
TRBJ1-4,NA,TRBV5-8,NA,CASSSDRSNEKLFF,TGTGCCAGCAGCTCTGACAGGAGTAATGAAAAACTGTTTTTT
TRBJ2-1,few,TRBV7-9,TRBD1,CASSFSDRGRNEQFF,TGTGCCAGCAGCTTTTCGGACAGGGGGCGGAATGAGCAGTTCTTC
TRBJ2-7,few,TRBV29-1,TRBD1,CSVDDRGVGDEQYF,TGCAGCGTTGACGACAGGGGCGTTGGGGACGAGCAGTACTTC
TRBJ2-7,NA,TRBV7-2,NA,CASSGRHSPGNEQYF,TGTGCCAGCAGCGGGCGTCACAGTCCAGGGAACGAGCAGTACTTC
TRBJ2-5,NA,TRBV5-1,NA,CASIPGEADQGTQYF,TGCGCCAGCATACCTGGGGAAGCGGATCAAGGGACCCAGTACTTC
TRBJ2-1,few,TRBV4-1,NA,CASSQGADSRFEQFF,TGCGCCAGCAGCCAAGGCGCGGACAGCAGGTTTGAGCAGTTCTTC
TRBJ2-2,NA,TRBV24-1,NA,CATERPTGELFF,TGTGCCACCGAGAGACCTACCGGGGAGCTGTTTTTT
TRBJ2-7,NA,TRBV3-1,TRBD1,CASSQRAGTGRYEQYF,TGTGCCAGCAGCCAGAGGGCCGGGACAGGGAGATACGAGCAGTACTTC
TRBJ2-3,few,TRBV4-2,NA,CASSPEETVADTQYF,TGTGCCAGCAGCCCGGAGGAGACAGTAGCAGATACGCAGTATTTT
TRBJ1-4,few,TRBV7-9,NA,CASSLLGQNGGEKLFF,TGTGCCAGCAGCTTACTCGGCCAAAACGGTGGTGAAAAACTGTTTTTT